The next 12 T cell receptor beta chains were all read from a single sample in a study of radiotherapy plus CTLA-4 blockade in lung cancer. Produced via immunoSEQ multiplex PCR; TCRdb's table is partial and in-frame only. The sample records some 100,000 clones, over 75% being singletons. The material sequenced was peripheral blood, taken from a patient treated with radiotherapy plus ipilimumab. Receptors were obtained from a human donor with non-small cell lung cancer that progressed on radiotherapy plus ipilimumab.

This rearrangement joins TRBV9 to TRBJ1-2; D gene unclear. The germline CDR1 and CDR2 sequences are SGDLS and YYNGEE. The CDR3 is 15 residues long. V shed 0 bases and J shed 5 bases, with 14 bases lying between them. For the CDR3, the DNA is TGTGCCAGCAGCGTAGTAGACACCGCTTGGTATGGCTACACCTTC. It specifies CASSVVDTAWYGYTF.

This chain joins TRBV5-1 and TRBJ2-1, with no clear D. The V gene lost 0 bases and the J gene lost 0 bases, with 7 bases spanning the gap. Germline values: CDR1 SGHRS, CDR2 YFSETQ. CDR3 length: 15 amino acids. CDR3 DNA sequence: TGCGCCAGCAGCTTGGAAACGTTCTCCTACAATGAGCAGTTCTTC. Translated, it gives CASSLETFSYNEQFF.

The chain joins TRBV10-3 to TRBJ2-3; the D gene is possibly TRBD2 (5 bases). The CDR3 has 15 residues. Trimming removed 6 bases at V and 4 bases at J, with 17 bases between. In germline, CDR1 is ENHRY, CDR2 SYGVKD. CDR3 protein: CAISPVLEVADTQYF. CDR3 DNA: TGTGCCATCAGCCCGGTACTAGAAGTGGCAGATACGCAGTATTTT.

This clone came up a few times. The rearrangement joins TRBV4-3 to TRBJ2-2, with 11 bases aligning to TRBD2. Germline-derived CDR1 and CDR2 are LGHNA and YSLEER. The CDR3 is 12 residues long. CDR3 in DNA: TGCGCAACTAGCGGGAGCACCGGGGAGCTGTTTTTT. It codes for CATSGSTGELFF.

The rearrangement uses TRBV18 and TRBJ2-3; D gene uncertain. The V end was cut by 0 bases, the J end by 4 bases, with 5 bases between. Germline V lookup: CDR1 KGHSH, CDR2 LQKENI. The CDR3 runs 13 residues. This CDR3 is CASSPPGADTQYF. CDR3 nucleotide sequence: TGTGCCAGCTCACCACCGGGCGCAGATACGCAGTATTTT.

The chain has TRBV7-9 and TRBJ1-1, with 7 bases that match TRBD1. The V segment lost 5 bases and the J segment 5 bases; nucleotides outside the gene matches: 5. The germline gives CDR1 SEHNR, CDR2 FQNEAQ (reference sequence). CDR3 length: 13 amino acids. CDR3 sequence (DNA): TGTGCCAGCAGCAAGGGACAGACAACTGAAGCTTTCTTT. Translated: CASSKGQTTEAFF.

Only one count was recorded for this clone. V usage is TRBV14 and J usage is TRBJ2-3; possibly TRBD2 for D (5 bases). Trimming stripped 2 bases from V and 12 bases from J, with 15 bases between. This CDR3 contains 13 residues. CDR1 and CDR2 (germline): SGHDN, FVKESK. The CDR3 DNA sequence: TGTGCCAGCAGCCAACTAGGACGAGGGTTTCAGTATTTT. Amino acids: CASSQLGRGFQYF.

J is TRBJ2-2 and V is TRBV7-9, with TRBD1 matching over 8 bases. The CDR3 sequence is 15 residues long. The V segment lost 3 bases and the J segment 4 bases; nucleotides outside the gene matches: 4. Germline loops: CDR1 SEHNR, CDR2 FQNEAQ (reference sequence). The CDR3 is CASSFRQGSTGELFF. In DNA, the CDR3 is TGTGCCAGCAGCTTCCGACAGGGGAGCACCGGGGAGCTGTTTTTT.

The rearrangement links TRBV30 to TRBJ1-1; D uncertain. Germline V gene data show CDR1 as GTSNPN and CDR2 as SVGIG (reference sequence). CDR3 length equals 14 residues. V lost 4 bases and J 10 bases, leaving 22 bases between the germline ends. The DNA of the CDR3 is TGTGCCTGGACCCAGACCGCCCGAGCACTGACAGCTTTCTTT. Its protein product is CAWTQTARALTAFF.

This chain joins TRBV2 and TRBJ2-7, with D perhaps matching TRBD2 (6 bases). Germline CDR1 and CDR2: SNHLY and FYNNEI. V shed 4 bases and J shed 6 bases, with 10 bases lying between them. This CDR3 is 12 amino acids long. As DNA, the CDR3 is TGTGCCAGCAGTGCACTAGCCGTCGAGCAGTACTTC. This encodes CASSALAVEQYF.

The genes are TRBV7-3 and TRBJ2-1, with D possibly TRBD2 on 5 matching bases. Germline V gives CDR1 SGHTA, CDR2 FQGTGA. V lost 4 bases and J lost 7, with 17 bases in between. This CDR3 spans 15 amino acids. The CDR3 nucleotides read TGTGCCAGCAGCTCTCTTGAGGGCCCAAAAAATGAGCAGTTCTTC. Protein sequence: CASSSLEGPKNEQFF.

This clone was counted many times. V usage is TRBV28 and J usage is TRBJ2-7; tentatively, D is TRBD1 or TRBD2 (5 bases each). Trimming shortened V by 4 bases and J by 7 bases, and 14 bases separated the two germline ends. Germline-derived CDR1 and CDR2 are MDHEN and SYDVKM. This CDR3 region has 13 residues. CDR3 sequence (DNA): TGTGCCAGCAGTTCAGACAGCCGGAGGGAGCAGTACTTC. Its protein is CASSSDSRREQYF.